One and the same sample provided the 25 T cell receptor beta chains below, sequenced in a study of blood T cell repertoires in COVID-19. Produced via immunoSEQ multiplex PCR; TCRdb's table is partial and in-frame only. The sample has 200,000 to 250,000 clones, roughly 80% seen once. Sequencing was performed on peripheral blood. All receptors derive from an elderly woman with COVID-19, enrolled during active disease.

This clone was seen more than once but under ten times. V usage is TRBV5-1 and J usage is TRBJ2-7, with TRBD1 identical over 8 bases. CDR3 length: 14 residues. V trimming: 3 bases; J trimming: 2 bases; junction bases outside the gene matches: 4. CDR1 and CDR2 from the germline V gene are SGHRS and YFSETQ. DNA of the CDR3: TGCGCCAGCAGCTGGGAGACAGGGGCCTACGAGCAGTACTTC. Its protein product is CASSWETGAYEQYF.

The chain is built from TRBV6-5 and TRBJ2-1; a weak D match, TRBD2 (5 bases). The CDR3 extends over 12 amino acids. Trimming pared 7 bases from V and 7 bases from J, leaving 11 bases between. Germline lookup yields CDR1 MNHEY and CDR2 SVGAGI. The DNA for the CDR3 is TGTGCCAGCACTTTACTAGGGAATGAGCAGTTCTTC. It codes for CASTLLGNEQFF.

The chain uses TRBV7-9 and TRBJ1-2, with 7 bases lining up with TRBD1. Germline lookup yields CDR1 SEHNR and CDR2 FQNEAQ (reference sequence). V lost 5 bases to trimming and J lost 4 bases; unmatched junction nucleotides: 7. The CDR3 is 14 amino acids. This CDR3 is CASSRDSPRYGYTF. As DNA, the CDR3 is TGTGCCAGCAGCAGGGACAGTCCCCGCTATGGCTACACCTTC.

This clone was seen only once. The V gene is TRBV2, the J gene TRBJ2-2; TRBD1 matches 8 bases. The CDR3 loop spans 16 amino acids. Per germline, CDR1 SNHLY and CDR2 FYNNEI. With V trimmed by 8 bases and J by 2 bases, 10 bases remained unmatched. CDR3 nucleotides: TGTGCCAGCGGTCGTGACAGGGGATCTAACACCGGGGAGCTGTTTTTT. It is translated as CASGRDRGSNTGELFF.

In this sample, this clone turned up many times. This CDR3 reads CASSHQTGGNTIYF. Written as DNA, the CDR3 is TGCGCCAGCAGTCATCAAACAGGGGGAAACACCATATATTTT. This chain uses TRBV23-1 with TRBJ1-3, with D possibly matching TRBD1 (6 bases). TRBV23-1 is noted as an ORF with a role that remains uncertain. This CDR3 contains 14 residues. V was pared by 3 bases and J by 4 bases, with 10 bases between.

The chain uses TRBV29-1 and TRBJ2-1, with a possible D match to TRBD2 (6 bases). With 6 bases removed from V and 4 bases from J, the gap between germline ends came to 16 bases. Germline V gene data show CDR1 as SQVTM and CDR2 as ANQGSEA. The CDR3 runs to 14 residues. The CDR3 protein is CSVRRDRTYNEQFF. CDR3 DNA sequence: TGCAGCGTGAGGCGGGATCGCACGTACAATGAGCAGTTCTTC.

The chain uses TRBV2 and TRBJ2-7; D might be TRBD1 (6 bases). V gave up 5 bases and J gave up 0 bases, with 11 bases separating them. This CDR3 is built from 14 residues. Germline CDR1 is SNHLY and CDR2 is FYNNEI. The CDR3 coding sequence is TGTGCCAGCAGTACAGGGTCGGGCTCCTACGAGCAGTACTTC. Its protein product is CASSTGSGSYEQYF.

The V call is TRBV19, the J call TRBJ1-5, with D perhaps TRBD1 (6 bases). The CDR3 length is 15 residues. Trimming stripped 5 bases from V and 2 bases from J, with 13 bases between. Germline values: CDR1 LNHDA, CDR2 SQIVND (reference sequence). As DNA, the CDR3 is TGTGCCAGTAGTCCACCAGGGGTGGGCAATCAGCCCCAGCATTTT. Encoded protein: CASSPPGVGNQPQHF.

Here the CDR3 reads CASSLGQIAFEQYF. The DNA of the CDR3 is TGTGCCAGCAGCTTGGGACAGATCGCTTTCGAGCAGTACTTC. V gene TRBV5-6 combines with J gene TRBJ2-7; possibly TRBD1 for D (5 bases). Trimming took off 0 bases at V and 6 bases at J, with 13 bases between the two ends. Germline V CDR1 and CDR2: SGHDT, YYEEEE. CDR3 length equals 14 residues.

The CDR3 spells CASSLGGTGNTIYF. The CDR3 DNA sequence: TGCGCCAGCAGCCTAGGGGGAACCGGAAACACCATATATTTT. The chain combines TRBV5-1 with TRBJ1-3; the D gene is possibly TRBD1 (6 bases). Trimming took off 4 bases at V and 4 bases at J, with 12 bases between the two ends. Germline V CDR1 and CDR2: SGHRS, YFSETQ. The CDR3 is 14 residues long.

V is TRBV3-1 (or the pseudogene TRBV3-2) and J is TRBJ1-1, with D possibly TRBD1 on 6 matching bases. Germline V CDR1 and CDR2: LGHDT, YNNKEL (reference sequence). The CDR3 spans 13 residues. V lost 6 bases and J lost 6, with 14 bases in between. The CDR3 reads CASRPQGTAEAFF. As DNA, the CDR3 is TGTGCCAGCAGACCCCAGGGGACCGCTGAAGCTTTCTTT.

Of note for this clone: The junction departs from the called germline gene at one end, perhaps through a read error. V gene TRBV4-2 combines with J gene TRBJ1-2, with a possible D match to TRBD1 (5 bases). Germline V CDR1 and CDR2: LGHNA, YNFKEQ. The CDR3 runs to 15 residues. This CDR3 reads CASSPRPETAQPPNF. The CDR3 nucleotides read TGTGCCAGCAGCCCACGGCCGGAGACAGCCCAGCCTCCAAACTTC.

This clone was seen more than once but under ten times. J is TRBJ2-3 and V is TRBV20-1; D is ambiguous. CDR1 and CDR2 from the germline V gene are DFQATT and SNEGSKA (reference sequence). The CDR3 is 11 residues long. The V gene lost 6 bases and the J gene lost 5 bases, with 9 bases spanning the gap. CDR3 loop: CSAPIGDTQYF. CDR3 nucleotide sequence: TGCAGTGCCCCGATCGGAGATACGCAGTATTTT.

The chain uses TRBV5-4 and TRBJ1-1; 10 bases line up with TRBD1. CDR1 is SGHNT and CDR2 is YYREEE in the germline V gene (reference sequence). With 4 bases clipped from V and 5 bases from J, the junction kept 8 bases outside the gene matches. This CDR3 comprises 15 residues. The CDR3 coding sequence is TGTGCCAGCAGCAAGCGACAGGGGGCGACGACTGAAGCTTTCTTT. Its protein product is CASSKRQGATTEAFF.

Comment on this clone: It is unclear where the CDR3 begins or ends on the DNA, so no DNA is shown, and the CDR3 is as TCRdb lists it. The chain couples TRBV5-1 to TRBJ1-4; the table names TRBD1, a call not compared with the DNA. The CDR3 is 12 residues long, counting both termini. CDR1 and CDR2 (germline): SGHRS, YFSETQ. Here the CDR3 reads CASSWGTGNLFF.

The chain combines TRBV7-9 with TRBJ2-2; tentative D call: TRBD2 (7 bases). The V gene lost 1 base and the J gene lost 9 bases, with 12 bases spanning the gap. The CDR3 totals 14 residues. Germline V gives CDR1 SEHNR, CDR2 FQNEAQ (reference sequence). CDR3 nucleotides: TGTGCCAGCAGCTTAGAGGGGGGGCACCGGGAGCTGTTTTTT. Translated: CASSLEGGHRELFF.

The gene calls are TRBV19 and TRBJ1-5; TRBD1 might be the D (5 bases). The germline V gene has CDR1 LNHDA and CDR2 SQIVND (reference sequence). The CDR3 contains 17 residues. The germline V and J ends were trimmed by 3 bases and 0 bases, with 15 bases remaining between them. The CDR3 loop is CASSIGLGGISNQPQHF. CDR3 nucleotide sequence: TGTGCCAGTAGTATCGGTCTGGGGGGAATTAGCAATCAGCCCCAGCATTTT.

This chain connects TRBV6-5 to TRBJ1-4, with 7 bases that match TRBD1. With V trimmed by 5 bases and J by 11 bases, 5 bases remained unmatched. This CDR3 comprises 12 residues. Germline V gives CDR1 MNHEY, CDR2 SVGAGI. The CDR3 loop reads CASSMTGYKLFF. The CDR3 region has the DNA TGTGCCAGCAGTATGACAGGGTACAAACTGTTTTTT.

This clone was found once. V gene TRBV5-1 combines with J gene TRBJ2-7; 8 bases line up with TRBD2. Unmatched junction bases numbered 11, after V lost 4 bases and J lost 2 bases. The germline CDR1 and CDR2 sequences are SGHRS and YFSETQ. The CDR3 runs to 16 residues. This CDR3 reads CASSPGPPGLAYEQYF. The CDR3 nucleotides are TGCGCCAGCAGCCCTGGCCCTCCGGGACTAGCCTACGAGCAGTACTTC. Supplemented by reference TRBV5-1 and TRBJ2-7, the full variable domain reads KAGVTQTPRYLIKTRGQQVTLSCSPISGHRSVSWYQQTPGQGLQFLFEYFSETQRNKGNFPGRFSGRQFSNSRSEMNVSTLELGDSALYLCASSPGPPGLAYEQYFGPGTRLTVT.

This clone was counted between two and nine times. V and J are TRBV5-1 and TRBJ1-3; possible D gene TRBD1, 6 bases. V lost 3 bases to trimming and J lost 0 bases, with 10 bases between them. CDR3 length equals 15 residues. Germline CDR1 reads SGHRS; CDR2 reads YFSETQ. The CDR3, as DNA: TGCGCCAGCAGCTCGGAGACAGGCTCTGGAAACACCATATATTTT. Residues: CASSSETGSGNTIYF.

This chain joins TRBV2 and TRBJ1-5; possibly TRBD1 for D (5 bases). The V and J ends lost 6 bases and 5 bases respectively, with 11 bases between them. The CDR3 length is 13 residues. The germline V gene has CDR1 SNHLY and CDR2 FYNNEI. CDR3 protein: CASREQADQPQHF. CDR3 DNA: TGTGCCAGCAGAGAACAGGCTGATCAGCCCCAGCATTTT.

This clone was seen once. This sample also contains other DNA sequences that code for the same CDR3. The chain combines TRBV2 with TRBJ1-5, with D hard to call. CDR3 length: 14 residues. V shed 4 bases and J shed 0 bases, with 7 bases lying between them. Germline CDR1 is SNHLY and CDR2 is FYNNEI. CDR3 sequence (DNA): TGTGCCAGCAGTGGAGGGTATAGCAATCAGCCCCAGCATTTT. Protein sequence: CASSGGYSNQPQHF.

V and J are TRBV7-9 and TRBJ1-2; 11 bases align to TRBD1. This CDR3 has 15 amino acids. CDR1 is SEHNR, CDR2 FQNEAQ, per germline (reference sequence). V trimming: 5 bases; J trimming: 4 bases; junction bases outside the gene matches: 6. CDR3 DNA sequence: TGTGCCAGCAGCCACACGGACAGGGGGCTCTATGGCTACACCTTC. Translated, it gives CASSHTDRGLYGYTF.

The chain employs TRBV28 and TRBJ2-2; 11 nucleotides align to TRBD1. Trimming at V came to 6 bases and at J to 7 bases, leaving 4 bases not matched to a gene. The CDR3 consists of 14 residues. Germline V CDR1 and CDR2: MDHEN, SYDVKM. The CDR3 region is CASRRDRGIGELFF. DNA for the CDR3: TGTGCCAGCAGAAGGGACAGGGGGATCGGGGAGCTGTTTTTT.

This chain connects TRBV18 to TRBJ1-2; D is unclear. The CDR3 covers 15 residues. Germline lookup yields CDR1 KGHSH and CDR2 LQKENI. Deletions cut 6 bases from V and 3 bases from J, with 17 bases between. In DNA form, the CDR3 reads TGTGCCAGCTCGGTCGGGATACCTCCTGACTATGGCTACACCTTC. Translating gives CASSVGIPPDYGYTF.